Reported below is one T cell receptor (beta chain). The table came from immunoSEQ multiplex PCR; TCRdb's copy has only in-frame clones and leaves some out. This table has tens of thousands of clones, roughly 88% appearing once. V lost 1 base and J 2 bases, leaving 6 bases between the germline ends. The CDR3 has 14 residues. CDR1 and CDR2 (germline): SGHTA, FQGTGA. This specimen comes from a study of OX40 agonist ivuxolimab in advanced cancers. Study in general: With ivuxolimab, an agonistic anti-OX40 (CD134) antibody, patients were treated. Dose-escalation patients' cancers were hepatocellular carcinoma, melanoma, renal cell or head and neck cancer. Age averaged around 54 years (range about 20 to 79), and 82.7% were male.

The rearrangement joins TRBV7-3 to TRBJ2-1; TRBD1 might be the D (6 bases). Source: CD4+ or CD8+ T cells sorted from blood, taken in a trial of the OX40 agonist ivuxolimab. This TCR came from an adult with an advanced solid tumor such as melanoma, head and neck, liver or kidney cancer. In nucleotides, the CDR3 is TGTGCCAGCAGCTTAAAGGGGGCCTACAATGAGCAGTTCTTC. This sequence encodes CASSLKGAYNEQFF.